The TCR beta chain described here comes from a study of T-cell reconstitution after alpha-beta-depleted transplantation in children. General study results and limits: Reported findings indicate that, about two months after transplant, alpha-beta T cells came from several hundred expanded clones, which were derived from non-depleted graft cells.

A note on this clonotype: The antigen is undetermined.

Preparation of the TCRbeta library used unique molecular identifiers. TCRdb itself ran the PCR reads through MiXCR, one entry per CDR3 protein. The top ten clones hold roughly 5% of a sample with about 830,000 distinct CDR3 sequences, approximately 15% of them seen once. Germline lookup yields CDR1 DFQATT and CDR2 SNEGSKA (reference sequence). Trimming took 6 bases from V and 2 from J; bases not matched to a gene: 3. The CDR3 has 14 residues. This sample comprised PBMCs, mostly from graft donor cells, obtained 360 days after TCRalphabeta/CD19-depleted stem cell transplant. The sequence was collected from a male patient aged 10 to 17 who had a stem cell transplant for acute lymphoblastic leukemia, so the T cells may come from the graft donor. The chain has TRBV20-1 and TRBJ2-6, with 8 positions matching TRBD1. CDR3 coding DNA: TGCAGTGCGCCGACAGGGGCTGGGGCCAACGTCCTGACTTTC. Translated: CSAPTGAGANVLTF.